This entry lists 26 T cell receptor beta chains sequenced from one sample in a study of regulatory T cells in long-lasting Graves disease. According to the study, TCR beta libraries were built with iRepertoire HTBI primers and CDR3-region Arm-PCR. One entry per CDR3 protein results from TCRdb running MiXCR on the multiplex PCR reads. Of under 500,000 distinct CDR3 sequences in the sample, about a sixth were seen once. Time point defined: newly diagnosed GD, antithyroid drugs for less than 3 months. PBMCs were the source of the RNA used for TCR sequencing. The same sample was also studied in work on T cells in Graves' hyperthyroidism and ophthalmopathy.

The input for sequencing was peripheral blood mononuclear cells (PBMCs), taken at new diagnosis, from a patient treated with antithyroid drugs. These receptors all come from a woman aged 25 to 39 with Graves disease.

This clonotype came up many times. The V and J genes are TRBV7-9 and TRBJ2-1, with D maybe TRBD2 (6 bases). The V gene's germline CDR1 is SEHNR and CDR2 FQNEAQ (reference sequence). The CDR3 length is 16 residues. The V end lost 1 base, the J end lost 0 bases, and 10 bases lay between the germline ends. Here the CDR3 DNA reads TGTGCCAGCAGCTTAGGGGGGGTGCGCTCCTACAATGAGCAGTTCTTC. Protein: CASSLGGVRSYNEQFF.

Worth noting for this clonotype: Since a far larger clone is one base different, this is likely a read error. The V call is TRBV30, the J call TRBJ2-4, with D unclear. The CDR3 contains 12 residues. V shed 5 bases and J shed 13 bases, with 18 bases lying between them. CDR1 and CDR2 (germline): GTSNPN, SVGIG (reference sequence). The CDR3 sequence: CAWGLFYNEQYF. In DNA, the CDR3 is TGTGCCTGGGGGCTATTCTACAATGAGCAGTACTTC.

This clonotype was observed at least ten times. The CDR3 DNA sequence: TGTGCCAGCAGTGATAATTCTGCAGTACGCTCCTACAATGAGCAGTTCTTC. Translation: CASSDNSAVRSYNEQFF. This rearrangement joins TRBV2 to TRBJ2-1, with no clear D. The V end lost 3 bases, the J end lost 0 bases, and 15 bases lay between the germline ends. Germline assignment: CDR1 SNHLY and CDR2 FYNNEI. This CDR3 region has 17 residues.

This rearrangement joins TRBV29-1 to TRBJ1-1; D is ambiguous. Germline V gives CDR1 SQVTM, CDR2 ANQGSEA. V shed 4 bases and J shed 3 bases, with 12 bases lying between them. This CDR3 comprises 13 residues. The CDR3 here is CSVVDGSYTEAFF. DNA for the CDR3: TGCAGCGTTGTTGACGGATCTTACACTGAAGCTTTCTTT. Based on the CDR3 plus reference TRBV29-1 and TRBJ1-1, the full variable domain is SAVISQKPSRDICQRGTSLTIQCQVDSQVTMMFWYRQQPGQSLTLIATANQGSEATYESGFVIDKFPISRPNLTFSTLTVSNMSPEDSSIYLCSVVDGSYTEAFFGQGTRLTVV.

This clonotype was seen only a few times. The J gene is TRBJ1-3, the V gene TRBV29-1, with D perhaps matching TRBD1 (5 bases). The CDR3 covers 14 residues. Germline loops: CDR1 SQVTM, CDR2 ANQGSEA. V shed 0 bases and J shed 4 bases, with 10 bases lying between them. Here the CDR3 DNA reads TGCAGCGTTGAAGACAGGGTAGAAGGAAACACCATATATTTT. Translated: CSVEDRVEGNTIYF.

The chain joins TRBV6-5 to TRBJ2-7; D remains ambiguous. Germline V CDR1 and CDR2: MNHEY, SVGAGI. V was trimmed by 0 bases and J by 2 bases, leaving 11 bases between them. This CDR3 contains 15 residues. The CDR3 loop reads CASSYSGTAPYEQYF. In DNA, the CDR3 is TGTGCCAGCAGTTACTCGGGCACGGCCCCCTACGAGCAGTACTTC.

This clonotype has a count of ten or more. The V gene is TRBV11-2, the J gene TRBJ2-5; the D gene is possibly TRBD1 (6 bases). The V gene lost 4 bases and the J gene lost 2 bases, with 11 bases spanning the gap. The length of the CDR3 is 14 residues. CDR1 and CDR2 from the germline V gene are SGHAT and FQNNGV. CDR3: CASSSQGPQETQYF. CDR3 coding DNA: TGTGCCAGCAGCTCACAGGGCCCACAAGAGACCCAGTACTTC.

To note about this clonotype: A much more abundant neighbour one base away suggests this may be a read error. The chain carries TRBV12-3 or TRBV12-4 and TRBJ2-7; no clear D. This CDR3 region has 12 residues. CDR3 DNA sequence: TGTACCAGCAGTTTCCAGATCCGGGAGCAGTACTTC. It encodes CTSSFQIREQYF.

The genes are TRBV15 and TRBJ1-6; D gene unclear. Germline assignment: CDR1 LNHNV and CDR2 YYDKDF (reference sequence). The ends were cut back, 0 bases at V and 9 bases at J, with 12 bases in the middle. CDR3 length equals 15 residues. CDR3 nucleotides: TGTGCCACCAGCAGAGATCCACAGAAGGTTTCACCCCTCCACTTT. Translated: CATSRDPQKVSPLHF.

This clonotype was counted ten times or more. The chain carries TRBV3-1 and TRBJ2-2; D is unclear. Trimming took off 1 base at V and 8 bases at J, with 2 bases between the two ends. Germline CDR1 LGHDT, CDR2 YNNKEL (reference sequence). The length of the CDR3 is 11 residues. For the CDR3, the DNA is TGTGCCAGCAGCCAAGTTGGGGAGCTGTTTTTT. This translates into CASSQVGELFF.

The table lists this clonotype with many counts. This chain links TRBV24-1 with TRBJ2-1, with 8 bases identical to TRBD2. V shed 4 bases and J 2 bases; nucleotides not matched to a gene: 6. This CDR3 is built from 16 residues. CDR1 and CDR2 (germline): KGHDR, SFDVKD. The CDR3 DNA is TGTGCCACCAGTGACGTACTAGCGGAGACCTACAATGAGCAGTTCTTC. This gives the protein CATSDVLAETYNEQFF.

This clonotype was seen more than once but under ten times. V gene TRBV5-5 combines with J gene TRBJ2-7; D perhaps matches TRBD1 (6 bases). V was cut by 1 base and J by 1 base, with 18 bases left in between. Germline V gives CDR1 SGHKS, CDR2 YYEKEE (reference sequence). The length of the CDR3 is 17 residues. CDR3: CASSLLTGDFDSYEQYF. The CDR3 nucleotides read TGTGCCAGCAGCTTGCTGACAGGAGACTTTGATTCCTACGAGCAGTACTTC.

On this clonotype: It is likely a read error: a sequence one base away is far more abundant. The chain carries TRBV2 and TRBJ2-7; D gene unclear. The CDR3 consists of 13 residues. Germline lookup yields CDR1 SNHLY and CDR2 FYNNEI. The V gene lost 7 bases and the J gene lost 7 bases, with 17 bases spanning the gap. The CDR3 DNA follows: TGTGCCAGCAAATCCCGTCGGAACAATGAGCAGTACTTC. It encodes CASKSRRNNEQYF.

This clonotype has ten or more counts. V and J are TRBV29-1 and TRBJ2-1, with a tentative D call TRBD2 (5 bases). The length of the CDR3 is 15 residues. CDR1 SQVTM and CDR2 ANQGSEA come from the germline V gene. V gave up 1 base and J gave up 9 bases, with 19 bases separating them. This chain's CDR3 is CSVEALSGPLAEQFF. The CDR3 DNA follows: TGCAGCGTTGAAGCCCTTTCCGGGCCGCTAGCTGAGCAGTTCTTC.

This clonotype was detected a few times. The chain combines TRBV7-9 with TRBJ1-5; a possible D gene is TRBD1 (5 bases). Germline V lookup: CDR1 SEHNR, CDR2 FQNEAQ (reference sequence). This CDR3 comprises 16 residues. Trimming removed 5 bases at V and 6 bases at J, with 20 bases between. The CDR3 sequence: CASSDLAGGVGQPQHF. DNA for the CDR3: TGTGCCAGCAGCGACTTGGCTGGGGGGGTCGGTCAGCCCCAGCATTTT.

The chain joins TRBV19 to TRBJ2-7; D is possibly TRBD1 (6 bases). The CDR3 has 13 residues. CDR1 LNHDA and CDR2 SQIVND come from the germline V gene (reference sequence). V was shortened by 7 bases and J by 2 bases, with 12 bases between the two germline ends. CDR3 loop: CASIGQGTYEQYF. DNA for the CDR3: TGTGCCAGTATTGGTCAGGGGACCTACGAGCAGTACTTC.

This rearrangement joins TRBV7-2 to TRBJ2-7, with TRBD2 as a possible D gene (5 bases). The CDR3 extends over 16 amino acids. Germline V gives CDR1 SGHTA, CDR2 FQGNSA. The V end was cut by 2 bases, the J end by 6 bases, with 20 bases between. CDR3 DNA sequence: TGTGCCAGCAGCTTATTTTCTAGCAGAGAGGGATCCGAGCAGTACTTC. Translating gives CASSLFSSREGSEQYF. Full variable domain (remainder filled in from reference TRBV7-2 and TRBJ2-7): GAGVSQSPSNKVTEKGKDVELRCDPISGHTALYWYRQSLGQGLEFLIYFQGNSAPDKSGLPSDRFSAERTGGSVSTLTIQRTQQEDSAVYLCASSLFSSREGSEQYFGPGTRLTVT.

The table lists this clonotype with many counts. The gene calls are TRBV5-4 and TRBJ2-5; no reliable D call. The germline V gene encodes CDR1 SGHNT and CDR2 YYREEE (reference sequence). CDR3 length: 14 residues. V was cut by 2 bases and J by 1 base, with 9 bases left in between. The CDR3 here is CASSFGTIQETQYF. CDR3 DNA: TGTGCCAGCAGCTTTGGCACCATCCAAGAGACCCAGTACTTC. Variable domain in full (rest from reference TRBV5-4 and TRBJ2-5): ETGVTQSPTHLIKTRGQQVTLRCSSQSGHNTVSWYQQALGQGPQFIFQYYREEENGRGNFPPRFSGLQFPNYSSELNVNALELDDSALYLCASSFGTIQETQYFGPGTRLLVL.

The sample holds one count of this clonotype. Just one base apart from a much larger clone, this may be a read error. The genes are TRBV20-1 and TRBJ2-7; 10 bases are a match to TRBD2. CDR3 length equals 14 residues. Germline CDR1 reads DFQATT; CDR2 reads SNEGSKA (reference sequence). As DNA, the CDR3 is TGCAGTGCCGGAGGGACTAGCGAGATCTACGAGCGGTACTTC. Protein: CSAGGTSEIYERYF.

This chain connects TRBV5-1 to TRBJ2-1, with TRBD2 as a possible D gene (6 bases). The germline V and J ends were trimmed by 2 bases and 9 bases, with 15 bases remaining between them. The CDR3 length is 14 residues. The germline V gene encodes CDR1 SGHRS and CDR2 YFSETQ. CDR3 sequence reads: CASSFRGTVSEQFF. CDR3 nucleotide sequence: TGCGCCAGCAGCTTCCGGGGGACTGTAAGTGAGCAGTTCTTC.

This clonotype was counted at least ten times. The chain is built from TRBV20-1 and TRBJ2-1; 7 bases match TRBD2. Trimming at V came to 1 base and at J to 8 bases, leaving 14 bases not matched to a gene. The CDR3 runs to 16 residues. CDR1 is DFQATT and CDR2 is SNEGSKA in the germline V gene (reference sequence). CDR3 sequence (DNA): TGCAGTGCTAGAGCTGGTGGGATGCGGGAGTTGTATGAGCAGTTCTTC. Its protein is CSARAGGMRELYEQFF.

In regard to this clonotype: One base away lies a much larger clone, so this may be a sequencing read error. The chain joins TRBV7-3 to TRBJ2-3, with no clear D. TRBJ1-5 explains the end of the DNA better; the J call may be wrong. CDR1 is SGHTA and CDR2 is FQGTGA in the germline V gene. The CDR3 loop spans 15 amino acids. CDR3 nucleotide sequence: TGTGCCAGCAGCTTACTCAGCGGGGTGGCAGATACGCAGCATTTT. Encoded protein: CASSLLSGVADTQHF.

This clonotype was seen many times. CDR3 DNA: TGTGCCAAGCAGGACAGGGTGGAGGGGGGCTACACCTTC. Translation: CAKQDRVEGGYTF. This chain uses TRBV10-3 with TRBJ1-2, with 8 bases that match TRBD1. The germline V gene encodes CDR1 ENHRY and CDR2 SYGVKD. The ends lost 10 bases at V and 8 bases at J; junction bases unmatched: 12. The CDR3 sequence is 13 residues long.

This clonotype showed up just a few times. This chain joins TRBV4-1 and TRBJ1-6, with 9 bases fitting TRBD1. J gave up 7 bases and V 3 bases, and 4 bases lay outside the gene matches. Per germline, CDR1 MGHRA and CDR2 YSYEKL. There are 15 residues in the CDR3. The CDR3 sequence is CASSHDGQGNSPLHF. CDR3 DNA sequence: TGCGCCAGCAGCCACGATGGACAGGGGAATTCACCCCTCCACTTT.

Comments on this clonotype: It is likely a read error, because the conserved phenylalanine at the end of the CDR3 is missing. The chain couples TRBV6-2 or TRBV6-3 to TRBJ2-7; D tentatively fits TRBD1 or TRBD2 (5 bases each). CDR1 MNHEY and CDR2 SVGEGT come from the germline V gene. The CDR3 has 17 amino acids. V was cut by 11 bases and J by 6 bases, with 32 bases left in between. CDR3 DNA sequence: TGTGCCTGCAACCAAAAGGGACGCTCCCGTAGGCTAGGCGAGCAGTACCTC. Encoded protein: CACNQKGRSRRLGEQYL.

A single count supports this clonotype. The CDR3 sequence: CASSHVGTGHPEAFF. CDR3 bases: TGTGCCAGCAGTCACGTCGGGACAGGTCATCCTGAAGCTTTCTTT. This chain uses TRBV12-3 or TRBV12-4 with TRBJ1-1; 8 bases map to TRBD1. The CDR3 is 15 amino acids. The J segment lost 6 bases and the V segment lost 5 bases, leaving 11 bases of the junction unmatched.